Below, 21 T cell receptor beta chains from the same sample are listed, as sequenced in a study of shared clonotypes between healthy human individuals (dated by TCRdb to the early 2020s). The method was the immunoSEQ multiplex PCR assay. In TCRdb, the immuneACCESS table is reduced to in-frame sequences with V and J assigned. These tables do not hold every clone; where another copy was compared, an unresolved V gene accounts for under half, and the others remain unexplained. For this sample the table gives more than 2,000,000 clones, of which over 85% were detected only once. The biggest ten clones account for about 0.41% of the sample. Sequences were obtained from naive CD4+ T cells from PBMCs. The label giving this sample's cell subset or site can be read as: CD45RA+ positively selected. These receptors were taken from a man aged 18 to 29 in good health. Some clones in this sample may be carry-over from other donors' samples.

The V gene is TRBV27, the J gene TRBJ2-3, with a tentative D call TRBD2 (6 bases). Germline loops: CDR1 MNHEY, CDR2 SMNVEV (reference sequence). The CDR3 is made up of 15 amino acids. Trimming pared 4 bases from V and 2 bases from J, leaving 13 bases between. The CDR3 is CASSWPGADTDTQYF. In nucleotides, the CDR3 is TGTGCCAGCAGTTGGCCGGGAGCCGACACAGATACGCAGTATTTT.

This clone was recorded once. The J gene is TRBJ1-2, the V gene TRBV28, with 12 bases aligning to TRBD1. Germline lookup yields CDR1 MDHEN and CDR2 SYDVKM. After removal of 7 bases from V and 4 bases from J, the junction contained 13 bases not matched to a gene. The CDR3 totals 17 residues. CDR3 residues: CASITPGTGGEFYGYTF. CDR3 in DNA: TGTGCCAGCATAACCCCTGGGACAGGGGGCGAGTTCTATGGCTACACCTTC.

This clone was seen once. The V gene is TRBV27, the J gene TRBJ1-3; D ambiguous. CDR3 size: 20 residues. V was trimmed by 3 bases and J by 4 bases, leaving 28 bases between them. CDR1 MNHEY and CDR2 SMNVEV come from the germline V gene (reference sequence). This chain's CDR3 is CASSFVPPPVRGGSGNTIYF. CDR3 DNA: TGTGCCAGCAGTTTTGTGCCCCCCCCCGTTAGAGGCGGCTCCGGAAACACCATATATTTT.

The CDR3 loop reads CASSQAVRGRTDTQYF. CDR3 nucleotides: TGTGCCAGCAGCCAAGCTGTGAGGGGACGCACAGATACGCAGTATTTT. V gene TRBV4-2 combines with J gene TRBJ2-3; the D call may be TRBD1 or TRBD2 (5 bases each). Per the germline V gene, CDR1 is LGHNA and CDR2 is YNFKEQ. V was trimmed by 1 base and J by 1 base, leaving 12 bases between them. The CDR3 has 16 amino acids.

The chain employs TRBV29-1 and TRBJ2-2, with unresolved D. Trimming cost V 1 base and J 6 bases, with 9 bases left between them. The CDR3 loop spans 13 amino acids. The germline V gene encodes CDR1 SQVTM and CDR2 ANQGSEA. CDR3 residues: CSVEGVRAGELFF. Written as DNA, the CDR3 is TGCAGCGTTGAAGGGGTTAGGGCCGGGGAGCTGTTTTTT.

V is TRBV29-1 and J is TRBJ1-2; D is uncertain. The germline V gene has CDR1 SQVTM and CDR2 ANQGSEA. The V gene lost 3 bases and the J gene lost 0 bases, with 11 bases spanning the gap. The CDR3 loop spans 14 amino acids. CDR3 in DNA: TGCAGCGTTGACTTGGGGTTAGCTAACTATGGCTACACCTTC. Encoded protein: CSVDLGLANYGYTF.

J is TRBJ2-2 and V is TRBV29-1; D not resolved. The CDR3 loop spans 10 amino acids. Trimming removed 5 bases at V and 6 bases at J, with 4 bases between. Germline CDR1 SQVTM, CDR2 ANQGSEA. The CDR3 region has the DNA TGCAGCGTTTGGCCCGGGGAGCTGTTTTTT. Translation: CSVWPGELFF.

This clone was counted a single time. The chain couples TRBV27 to TRBJ2-7; D is possibly TRBD2 (6 bases). V was trimmed by 6 bases and J by 5 bases, leaving 23 bases between them. CDR3 length equals 16 residues. The germline V gene has CDR1 MNHEY and CDR2 SMNVEV (reference sequence). CDR3: CASSSETTRERDEQYF. CDR3 DNA: TGTGCCAGCAGCTCAGAAACCACTCGGGAGCGAGACGAGCAGTACTTC.

Remarks on this clone: The same CDR3 can be traced to other DNA sequences in this sample. The gene calls are TRBV19 and TRBJ2-3; D is unresolved. Trimming left V 5 bases short and J 2 bases short, with 8 bases between. The CDR3 totals 13 residues. Germline values: CDR1 LNHDA, CDR2 SQIVND (reference sequence). Here the CDR3 reads CASSVTSTDTQYF. The DNA of the CDR3 is TGTGCCAGTAGTGTTACTTCCACAGATACGCAGTATTTT.

This clone was detected once. The chain is built from TRBV5-4 and TRBJ2-1, with a weak D call TRBD1 (6 bases). Between the trimmed V and J ends, which lost 4 bases and 9 bases, there was a span of 23 bases. CDR3 length equals 16 residues. The germline CDR1 and CDR2 sequences are SGHNT and YYREEE (reference sequence). CDR3 coding DNA: TGTGCCAGCAGCACACCCGGGCTAGGGGGAGTGGGTGAGCAGTTCTTC. Its protein product is CASSTPGLGGVGEQFF. Full variable domain (rest looked up from reference TRBV5-4 and TRBJ2-1): ETGVTQSPTHLIKTRGQQVTLRCSSQSGHNTVSWYQQALGQGPQFIFQYYREEENGRGNFPPRFSGLQFPNYSSELNVNALELDDSALYLCASSTPGLGGVGEQFFGPGTRLTVL.

Points on this clone: This CDR3 is also generated by other DNA sequences in the sample. This chain uses TRBV5-1 with TRBJ2-3; a possible D gene is TRBD2 (6 bases). V was shortened by 0 bases and J by 0 bases, with 11 bases between the two germline ends. This CDR3 region has 16 residues. Germline CDR1 is SGHRS and CDR2 is YFSETQ. CDR3 bases: TGCGCCAGCAGCTTGGCCTTAGCGGCTAGCACAGATACGCAGTATTTT. Residues: CASSLALAASTDTQYF.

V usage is TRBV5-1 and J usage is TRBJ1-2, with 7 bases matching TRBD1. CDR1 is SGHRS and CDR2 is YFSETQ in the germline V gene. The trim removed 3 bases at V and 7 bases at J, leaving 18 bases unmatched. This CDR3 has 17 amino acids. The CDR3 region is CASSSIGTAATFGGYTF. The DNA for the CDR3 is TGCGCCAGCAGCTCGATAGGGACAGCCGCCACTTTCGGTGGCTACACCTTC.

This clone was found once. This rearrangement joins TRBV7-2 to TRBJ2-2, with no clear D. V gave up 7 bases and J gave up 6 bases, with 15 bases separating them. Germline CDR1 and CDR2: SGHTA and FQGNSA. This CDR3 has 14 residues. In DNA, the CDR3 is TGTGCCAGCAACGACGCGCCCGGGTCCGGGGAGCTGTTTTTT. It is translated as CASNDAPGSGELFF. The full variable domain, rest sourced from reference TRBV7-2 and TRBJ2-2, is GAGVSQSPSNKVTEKGKDVELRCDPISGHTALYWYRQSLGQGLEFLIYFQGNSAPDKSGLPSDRFSAERTGGSVSTLTIQRTQQEDSAVYLCASNDAPGSGELFFGEGSRLTVL.

J is TRBJ1-5 and V is TRBV2; no firm D call. The V gene's germline CDR1 is SNHLY and CDR2 FYNNEI. The V and J ends lost 1 base and 7 bases respectively, with 11 bases between them. The CDR3 has 14 residues. Written as DNA, the CDR3 is TGTGCCAGCAGTGAAGGGGCCCACGGGCAGCCCCAGCATTTT. It encodes CASSEGAHGQPQHF.

V gene TRBV5-1 combines with J gene TRBJ1-1, with TRBD1 matching over 7 bases. The CDR3 totals 15 residues. CDR1 SGHRS and CDR2 YFSETQ come from the germline V gene. V lost 6 bases to trimming and J lost 8 bases; unmatched junction nucleotides: 16. The CDR3 region has the DNA TGCGCCAGCACCCTGGGTGGGAGGGGGCCTAGAGAAGCTTTCTTT. It encodes CASTLGGRGPREAFF.

The chain couples TRBV9 to TRBJ1-2; 8 positions agree with TRBD1. J lost 6 bases, V lost 4 bases, and 11 bases had no gene match. CDR3 length: 15 residues. The V gene's germline CDR1 is SGDLS and CDR2 YYNGEE. The chain's CDR3 is CASSLSQAGGNGYTF. CDR3 DNA: TGTGCCAGCAGCCTTAGTCAGGCAGGGGGCAATGGCTACACCTTC.

This chain joins TRBV6-5 and TRBJ2-7, with 9 bases matching TRBD1. Germline assignment: CDR1 MNHEY and CDR2 SVGAGI. The CDR3 contains 15 residues. V lost 5 bases, J lost 1 base, and 6 bases stayed unmatched. CDR3 region: CASSRQGVESYEQYF. The CDR3, as DNA: TGTGCCAGCAGTCGACAGGGGGTAGAATCCTACGAGCAGTACTTC.

The chain recombines TRBV18 with TRBJ1-1; a weak D match, TRBD1 (5 bases). The V end lost 3 bases, the J end lost 8 bases, and 16 bases lay between the germline ends. In germline, CDR1 is KGHSH, CDR2 LQKENI. This CDR3 region has 14 residues. The CDR3 DNA reads TGTGCCAGCTCACCCCCGGGAGGGGAGCGCGAAGCTTTCTTT. Its protein is CASSPPGGEREAFF.

Only one count was recorded for this clone. The rearrangement uses TRBV19 and TRBJ2-1; 8 nucleotides align to TRBD2. This CDR3 has 16 residues. Germline V gene data show CDR1 as LNHDA and CDR2 as SQIVND (reference sequence). After removal of 4 bases from V and 7 bases from J, the junction contained 12 bases not matched to a gene. The CDR3 sequence is CASSTISGNKRNEQFF. CDR3 nucleotide sequence: TGTGCCAGTAGTACCATTAGCGGGAACAAAAGGAATGAGCAGTTCTTC.

CDR3 DNA sequence: TGTGCCAGCTCACCCGTCGCCGGGGTCGGCTCTGGAAACACCATATATTTT. Protein: CASSPVAGVGSGNTIYF. The chain joins TRBV18 to TRBJ1-3; D is uncertain. V dropped 3 bases and J dropped 0 bases, with 15 bases sitting between them. The CDR3 consists of 17 residues. Germline V gives CDR1 KGHSH, CDR2 LQKENI.

The chain combines TRBV12-5 with TRBJ2-4; 7 bases map to TRBD2. Trimming cost V 0 bases and J 8 bases; bases outside gene matches: 7. There are 15 residues in the CDR3. CDR1 LGHNT and CDR2 FRNRAP come from the germline V gene. The CDR3 DNA sequence: TGTGCTAGTGGTTTGGTCTTCGGGGGGAGCCACATTCAGTACTTC. It yields the protein CASGLVFGGSHIQYF.